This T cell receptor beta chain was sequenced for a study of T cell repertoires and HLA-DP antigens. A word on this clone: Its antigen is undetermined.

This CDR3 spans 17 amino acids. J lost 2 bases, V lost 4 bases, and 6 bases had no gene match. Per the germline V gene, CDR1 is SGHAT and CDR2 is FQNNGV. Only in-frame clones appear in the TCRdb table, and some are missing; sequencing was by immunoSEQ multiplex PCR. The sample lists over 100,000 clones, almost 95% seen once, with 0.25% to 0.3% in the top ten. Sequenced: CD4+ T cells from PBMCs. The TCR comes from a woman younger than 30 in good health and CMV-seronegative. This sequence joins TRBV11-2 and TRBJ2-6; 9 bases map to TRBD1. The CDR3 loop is CASSSLRDRAGANVLTF. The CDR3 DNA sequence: TGTGCCAGCAGCTCCCTCCGGGACAGGGCTGGGGCCAACGTCCTGACTTTC. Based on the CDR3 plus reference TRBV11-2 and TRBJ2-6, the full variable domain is EAGVAQSPRYKIIEKRQSVAFWCNPISGHATLYWYQQILGQGPKLLIQFQNNGVVDDSQLPKDRFSAERLKGVDSTLKIQPAKLEDSAVYLCASSSLRDRAGANVLTFGAGSRLTVL.